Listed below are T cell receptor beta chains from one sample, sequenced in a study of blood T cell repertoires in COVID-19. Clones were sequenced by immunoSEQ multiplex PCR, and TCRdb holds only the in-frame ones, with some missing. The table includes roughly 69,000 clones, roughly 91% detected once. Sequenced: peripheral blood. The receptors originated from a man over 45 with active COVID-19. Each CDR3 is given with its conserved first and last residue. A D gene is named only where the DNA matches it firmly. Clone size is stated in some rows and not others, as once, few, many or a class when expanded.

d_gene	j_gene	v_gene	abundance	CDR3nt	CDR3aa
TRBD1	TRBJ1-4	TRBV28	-	TGTGCCAGCAGTTTACAGATGGGACAGTCTGGGTCTAATGAAAAACTGTTTTTT	CASSLQMGQSGSNEKLFF
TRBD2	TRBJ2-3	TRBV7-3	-	TGTGCCAGCAGCCCCGGACTAGAGACAGATACGCAGTATTTT	CASSPGLETDTQYF
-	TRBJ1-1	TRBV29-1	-	TGCAGCGTTCGTACAGGGCAACTGAACACTGAAGCTTTCTTT	CSVRTGQLNTEAFF
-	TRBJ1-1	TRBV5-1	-	TGCGCCAGCAGCTTCTTACAGGGTAACACTGAAGCTTTCTTT	CASSFLQGNTEAFF
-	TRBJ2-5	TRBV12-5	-	TGTGCTAGTGGTTCAGGGACGGAGGGAGAGACCCAGTACTTC	CASGSGTEGETQYF
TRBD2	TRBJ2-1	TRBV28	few	TGTGCCAGCAGTTCCTCACCTAGCGGGAGTGATGAGCAGTTCTTC	CASSSSPSGSDEQFF
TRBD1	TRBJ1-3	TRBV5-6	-	TGTGCCAGCAGCTCCGATCCGCTGACAGGGGCAATAATTGGAAACACCATATATTTT	CASSSDPLTGAIIGNTIYF
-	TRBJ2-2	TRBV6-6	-	TGTGCCAGCAGTCGCGCCGGGGGTCTCCAGGACACCGGGGAGCTGTTTTTT	CASSRAGGLQDTGELFF
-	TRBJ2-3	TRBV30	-	TGTGCCTGGAGTCATCGGAGGCTCTGGGAGGAAGAAAGTGACCCCACAGATACGCAGTATTTT	CAWSHRRLWEEESDPTDTQYF
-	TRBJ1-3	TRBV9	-	TGTGCCAGCAGCGTAGCTGCTTTTCCCCAGGGTAGGGCGGGAAACACCATATATTTT	CASSVAAFPQGRAGNTIYF
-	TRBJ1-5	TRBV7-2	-	TGTGCCAGCAGCTCAGAGGCACTTTCCCAGCCCCAGCATTTT	CASSSEALSQPQHF
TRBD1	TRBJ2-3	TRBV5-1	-	TGCGCCAGCAGCTCGGGACAGGGGGCAGATACGCAGTATTTT	CASSSGQGADTQYF
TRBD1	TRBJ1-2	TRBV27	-	TGTGCCAGCAGTTCCCTTCAGGGGGCAAAGGGCTACACCTTC	CASSSLQGAKGYTF
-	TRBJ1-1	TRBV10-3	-	TGTGCCATCAGTTCCCAACAAGGACGGGATACTGAAGCTTTCTTT	CAISSQQGRDTEAFF
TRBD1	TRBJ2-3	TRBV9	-	TGTGCCAGCAGCGTCCAGGGGGGCACAGATACGCAGTATTTT	CASSVQGGTDTQYF
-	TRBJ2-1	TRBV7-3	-	TGTGCCAGCAGCTTCATTCGAGGCAGGGCTGGGAATGAGCAGTTCTTC	CASSFIRGRAGNEQFF
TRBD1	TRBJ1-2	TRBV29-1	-	TGCAGCGTTGAGTTTATGGGACAGGGTGTTTTTGGCTACACCTTC	CSVEFMGQGVFGYTF
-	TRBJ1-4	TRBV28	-	TGTGCCAGCAGTTCACACCATACCGGACAGATAAGCTATTTT	CASSSHHTGQISYF
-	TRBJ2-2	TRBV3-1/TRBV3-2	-	TGTGCCAGCAGCCAGCTACCAAGGGGGTCTGGGGAGCTGTTTTTT	CASSQLPRGSGELFF
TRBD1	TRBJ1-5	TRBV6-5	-	TGTGCCAGCAGTCCAGGACAGGGACCGAATCAGCCCCAGCATTTT	CASSPGQGPNQPQHF
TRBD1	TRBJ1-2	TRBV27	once	TGTGCCAGCAGTGGACAGGGGGCGGACTATGGCTACACCTTC	CASSGQGADYGYTF
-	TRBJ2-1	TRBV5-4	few	TGTGCCAGCAGCTGGGGGGGGCGCAGCGGAAGGTACAATGAGCAGTTCTTC	CASSWGGRSGRYNEQFF
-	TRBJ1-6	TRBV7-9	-	TGTGCCAGCAGCCGAGGACAGAGGAATTCACCCCTCCACTTT	CASSRGQRNSPLHF
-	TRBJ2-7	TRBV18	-	TGTGCCAGCTCACCACCTTCCCCAGGCTTCACGAATTACGAGCAGTACTTC	CASSPPSPGFTNYEQYF
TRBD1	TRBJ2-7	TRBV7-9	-	TGTGCCAGCAGCTTAGGGGGACAGGGGTCCTACGAGCAGTACTTC	CASSLGGQGSYEQYF
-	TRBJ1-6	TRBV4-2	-	TGTGCCAGCAGCCAAGAGGGGGGGGTCTATAATTCACCCCTCCACTTT	CASSQEGGVYNSPLHF
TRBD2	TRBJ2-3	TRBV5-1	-	TGCGCCAGCAGCACGGGACTAGCGGGGGTAACAGATACGCAGTATTTT	CASSTGLAGVTDTQYF
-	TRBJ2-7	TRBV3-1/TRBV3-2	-	TGTGCCAGCAGCCAAGCCCCCGACAGCAGCTCCTACGAGCAGTACTTC	CASSQAPDSSSYEQYF
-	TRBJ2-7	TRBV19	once	TGTGCCCCGAGGCCGGAATCCTCCTGCGAGCAGTACTTC	CAPRPESSCEQYF